This T cell receptor (beta chain) was recorded in a study of CD4 T cells in relation to SARS-CoV-2 and coronaviruses. Overall study context: The restricting HLA molecule for shared crossreactive spike epitopes was mapped.

Generated by immunoSEQ multiplex PCR, the TCRdb table keeps only in-frame clones and is missing some. The data contain 37,000 or so clones, roughly 85% of them singletons. Germline CDR1 DFQATT, CDR2 SNEGSKA (reference sequence). V was clipped by 3 bases and J by 5 bases; unmatched bases: 7. This CDR3 region has 14 residues. Study-wide results and caveats: Memory recall responses, not primary responses primed in culture, are what the assay detects.

On this clone itself: Its antigen is still unknown.

For nine to ten days, around 91,000 sorted CD4+ cells grew with T cell-depleted PBMCs and CEF. The TCR originated in an adult with COVID-19. Sequences were obtained from naive CD4+ T cells from PBMCs, cultured in vitro. The sample's subset: naive CD4+ T cells isolated by negative enrichment. This rearrangement joins TRBV20-1 to TRBJ2-3; 8 bases map to TRBD2. Here the CDR3 DNA reads TGCAGTGCTAGTAGCGGGATGGTGATAGATACGCAGTATTTT. Its protein product is CSASSGMVIDTQYF.